The clone carrying this T cell receptor beta chain was counted a single time. The antigen is unknown. This specimen comes from a study of a mutant IDH1 vaccine in newly diagnosed glioma. Study background: Sex distribution of treated patients was roughly 62% male and roughly 40% female; mean age was around 42 years. Most patients had received both radiotherapy and temozolomide, the prior options being radiotherapy, temozolomide, or both.

Between the trimmed V and J ends, which lost 7 bases and 6 bases, there was a span of 22 bases. The CDR3 consists of 16 residues. CDR1 and CDR2 from the germline V gene are MRHNA and SNTAGT. Only in-frame clones appear in the TCRdb table, and some are missing; sequencing was by immunoSEQ multiplex PCR. The sample includes about 60,000 clones, around 80% seen only once; the top ten take approximately 7.4%. Time point given: week 5, during vaccination. The content of each vaccine dose was 300 ug of mutant IDH1 20-mer peptide, and topical imiquimod accompanied it. Astrocytomas found in donors were new, WHO grade 3 or 4, IDH1-mutant and ATRX-lost.

The TCR sequence derives from a woman in her forties or fifties with glioma. The rearrangement links TRBV6-4 to TRBJ2-1; tentatively, D is TRBD2 (5 bases). The material sequenced was PBMCs, taken from a glioma patient whose treatment included an IDH1 peptide vaccine. The CDR3 bases are TGTGCCAGCACCCCCAGCGGAGACGTTCCCCCCAATGAGCAGTTCTTC. Its translation is CASTPSGDVPPNEQFF.